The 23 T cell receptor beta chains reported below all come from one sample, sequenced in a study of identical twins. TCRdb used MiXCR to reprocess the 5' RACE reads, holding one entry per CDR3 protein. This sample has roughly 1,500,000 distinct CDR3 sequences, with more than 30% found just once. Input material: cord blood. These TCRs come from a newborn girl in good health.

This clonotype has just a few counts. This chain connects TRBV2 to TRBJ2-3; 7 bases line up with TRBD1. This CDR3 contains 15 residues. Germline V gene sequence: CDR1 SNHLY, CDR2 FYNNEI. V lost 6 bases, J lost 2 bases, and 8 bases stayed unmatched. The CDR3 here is CASRDRALLTDTQYF. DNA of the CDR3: TGTGCCAGCAGAGACAGGGCCCTACTCACAGATACGCAGTATTTT.

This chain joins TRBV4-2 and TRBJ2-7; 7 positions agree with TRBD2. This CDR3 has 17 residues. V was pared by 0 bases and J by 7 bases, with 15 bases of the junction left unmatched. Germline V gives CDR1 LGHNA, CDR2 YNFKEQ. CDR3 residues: CASSQDLGGSSYNEQYF. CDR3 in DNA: TGTGCCAGCAGCCAAGATTTAGGCGGGAGCTCCTACAATGAGCAGTACTTC.

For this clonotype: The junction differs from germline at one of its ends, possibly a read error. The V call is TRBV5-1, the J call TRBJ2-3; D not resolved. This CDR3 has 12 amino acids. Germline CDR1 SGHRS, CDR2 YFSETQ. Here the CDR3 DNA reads TGCGCCGGCAGCTTAAATTCAGATACGCAGTATTTT. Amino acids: CAGSLNSDTQYF. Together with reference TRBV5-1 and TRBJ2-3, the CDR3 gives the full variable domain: KAGVTQTPRYLIKTRGQQVTLSCSPISGHRSVSWYQQTPGQGLQFLFEYFSETQRNKGNFPGRFSGRQFSNSRSEMNVSTLELGDSALYLCAGSLNSDTQYFGPGTRLTVL.

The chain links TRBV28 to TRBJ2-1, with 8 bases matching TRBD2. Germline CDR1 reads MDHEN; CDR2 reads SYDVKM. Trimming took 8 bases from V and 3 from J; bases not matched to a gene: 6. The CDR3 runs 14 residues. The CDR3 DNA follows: TGTGCCAGCGGTACTAGCGGCAACTACAATGAGCAGTTCTTC. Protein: CASGTSGNYNEQFF.

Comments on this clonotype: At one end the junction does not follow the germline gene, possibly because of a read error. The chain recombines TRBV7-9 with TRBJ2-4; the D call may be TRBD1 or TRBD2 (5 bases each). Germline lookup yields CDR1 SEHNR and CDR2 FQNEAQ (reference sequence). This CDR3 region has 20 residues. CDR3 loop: CASSPPTAIPLGLAKDIQYF. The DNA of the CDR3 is TGTGCCAGCAGCCCTCCGACAGCTATCCCTTTAGGGCTAGCCAAAGACATTCAGTACTTC.

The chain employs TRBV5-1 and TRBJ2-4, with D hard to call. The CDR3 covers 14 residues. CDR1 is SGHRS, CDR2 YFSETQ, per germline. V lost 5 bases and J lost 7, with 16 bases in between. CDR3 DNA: TGCGCCAGCAGGCCCCTGCTCGGTACTAACATTCAGTACTTC. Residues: CASRPLLGTNIQYF.

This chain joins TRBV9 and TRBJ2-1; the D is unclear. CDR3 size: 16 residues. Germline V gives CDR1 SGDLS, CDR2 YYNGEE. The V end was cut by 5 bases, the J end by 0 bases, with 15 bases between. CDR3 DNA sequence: TGTGCCAGCAGGGCCCCCGGGTCGGACTCCTACAATGAGCAGTTCTTC. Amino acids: CASRAPGSDSYNEQFF.

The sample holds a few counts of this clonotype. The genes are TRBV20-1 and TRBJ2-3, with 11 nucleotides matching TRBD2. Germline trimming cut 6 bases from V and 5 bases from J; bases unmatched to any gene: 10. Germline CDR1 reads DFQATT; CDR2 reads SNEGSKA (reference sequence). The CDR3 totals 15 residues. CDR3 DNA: TGCAGTGCCCACACTACTAGCGGGGGTGGAGATACGCAGTATTTT. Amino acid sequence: CSAHTTSGGGDTQYF.

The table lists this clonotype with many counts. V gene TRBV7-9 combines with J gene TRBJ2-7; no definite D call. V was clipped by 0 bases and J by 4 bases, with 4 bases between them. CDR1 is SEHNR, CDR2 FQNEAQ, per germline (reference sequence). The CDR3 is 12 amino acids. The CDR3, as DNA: TGTGCCAGCAGCTTAGCTCAGTACGAGCAGTACTTC. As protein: CASSLAQYEQYF.

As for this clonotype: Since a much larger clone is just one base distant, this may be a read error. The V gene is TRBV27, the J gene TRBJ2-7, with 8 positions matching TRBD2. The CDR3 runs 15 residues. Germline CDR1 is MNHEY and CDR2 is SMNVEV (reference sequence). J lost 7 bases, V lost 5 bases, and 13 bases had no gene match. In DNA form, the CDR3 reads TGTGCCAGCAGTACCGGGACTAGGATATTCAATGAGCAGTACTTC. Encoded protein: CASSTGTRIFNEQYF.

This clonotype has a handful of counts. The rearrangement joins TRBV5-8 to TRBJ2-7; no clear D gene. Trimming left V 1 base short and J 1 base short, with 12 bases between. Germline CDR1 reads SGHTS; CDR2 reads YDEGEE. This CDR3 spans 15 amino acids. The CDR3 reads CASSLMSQLSYEQYF. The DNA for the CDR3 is TGTGCCAGCAGCTTGATGTCCCAGCTTTCCTACGAGCAGTACTTC.

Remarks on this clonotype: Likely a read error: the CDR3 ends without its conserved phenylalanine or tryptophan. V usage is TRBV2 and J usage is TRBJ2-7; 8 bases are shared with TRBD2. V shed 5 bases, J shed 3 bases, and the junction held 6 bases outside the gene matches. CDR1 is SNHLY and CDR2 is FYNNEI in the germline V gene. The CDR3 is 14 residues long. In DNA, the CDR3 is TGTGCCAGCAGTCCGGGACTAGTGTACTACGAGCAGTACTTA. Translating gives CASSPGLVYYEQYL.

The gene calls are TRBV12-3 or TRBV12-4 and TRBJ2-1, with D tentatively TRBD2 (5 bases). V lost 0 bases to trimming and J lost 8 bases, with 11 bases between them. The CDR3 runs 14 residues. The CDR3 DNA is TGTGCCAGCAGTTTAGCGGGAGTCGGGTATGAGCAGTTCTTC. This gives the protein CASSLAGVGYEQFF.

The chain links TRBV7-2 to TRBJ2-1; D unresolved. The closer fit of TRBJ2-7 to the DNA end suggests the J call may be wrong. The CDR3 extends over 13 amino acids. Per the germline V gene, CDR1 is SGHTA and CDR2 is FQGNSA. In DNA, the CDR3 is TGTGCCAGCAGCTTAGAACCATACAATGAGCAGTACTTC. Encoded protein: CASSLEPYNEQYF.

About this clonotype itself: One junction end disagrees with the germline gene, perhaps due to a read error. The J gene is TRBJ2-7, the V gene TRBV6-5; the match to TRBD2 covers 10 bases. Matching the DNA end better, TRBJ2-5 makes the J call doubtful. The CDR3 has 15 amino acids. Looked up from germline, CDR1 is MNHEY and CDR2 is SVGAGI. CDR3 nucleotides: TGCGCCAGCAGTTTTTTTAGCGGGAGGCGGGAGACCCAGTACTTC. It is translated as CASSFFSGRRETQYF.

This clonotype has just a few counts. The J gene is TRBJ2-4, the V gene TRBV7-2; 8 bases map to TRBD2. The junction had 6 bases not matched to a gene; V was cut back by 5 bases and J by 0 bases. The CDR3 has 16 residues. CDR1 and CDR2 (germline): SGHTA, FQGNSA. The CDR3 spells CASSITSGLAKNIQYF. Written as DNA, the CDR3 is TGTGCCAGCAGCATAACTAGCGGTCTAGCCAAAAACATTCAGTACTTC. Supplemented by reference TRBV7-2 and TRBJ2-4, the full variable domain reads GAGVSQSPSNKVTEKGKDVELRCDPISGHTALYWYRQSLGQGLEFLIYFQGNSAPDKSGLPSDRFSAERTGGSVSTLTIQRTQQEDSAVYLCASSITSGLAKNIQYFGAGTRLSVL.

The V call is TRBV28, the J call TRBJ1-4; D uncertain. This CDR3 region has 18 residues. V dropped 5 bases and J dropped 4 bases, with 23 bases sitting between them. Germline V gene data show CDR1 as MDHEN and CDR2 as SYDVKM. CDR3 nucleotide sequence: TGTGCCAGCAGTCGCCTCTTGAATTGGGGTGGCGATAATGAAAAACTGTTTTTT. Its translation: CASSRLLNWGGDNEKLFF.

DNA of the CDR3: TGTGCCAGCAGTTACCGAGAGGGGCAGGGTATTAGCGGGAGGGCCGCAGATACGCAGTATTTT. It yields the protein CASSYREGQGISGRAADTQYF. The J gene is TRBJ2-3, the V gene TRBV6-5; TRBD2 agrees at 11 bases. The CDR3 covers 21 residues. CDR1 and CDR2 (germline): MNHEY, SVGAGI. J gave up 4 bases and V 2 bases, and 20 bases lay outside the gene matches.

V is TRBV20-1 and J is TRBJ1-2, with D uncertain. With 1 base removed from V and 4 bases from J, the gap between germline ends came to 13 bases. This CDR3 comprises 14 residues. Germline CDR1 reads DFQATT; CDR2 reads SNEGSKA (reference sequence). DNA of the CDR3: TGCAGTGCTAGAGTATTTGCAGGAGCCTATGGCTACACCTTC. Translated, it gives CSARVFAGAYGYTF.

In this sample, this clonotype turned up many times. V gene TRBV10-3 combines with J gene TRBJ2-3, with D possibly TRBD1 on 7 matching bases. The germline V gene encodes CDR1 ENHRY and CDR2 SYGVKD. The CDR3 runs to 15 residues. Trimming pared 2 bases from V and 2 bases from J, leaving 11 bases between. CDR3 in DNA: TGTGCCATCAGTGAGACAGGGGAGGCCACAGATACGCAGTATTTT. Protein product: CAISETGEATDTQYF.

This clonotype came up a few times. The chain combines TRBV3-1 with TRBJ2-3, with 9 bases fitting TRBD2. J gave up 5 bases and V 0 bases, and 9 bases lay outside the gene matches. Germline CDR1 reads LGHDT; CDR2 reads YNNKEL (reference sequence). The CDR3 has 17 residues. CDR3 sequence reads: CASSQDFFAGGQDTQYF. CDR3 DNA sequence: TGTGCCAGCAGCCAAGATTTTTTCGCGGGGGGGCAAGATACGCAGTATTTT.

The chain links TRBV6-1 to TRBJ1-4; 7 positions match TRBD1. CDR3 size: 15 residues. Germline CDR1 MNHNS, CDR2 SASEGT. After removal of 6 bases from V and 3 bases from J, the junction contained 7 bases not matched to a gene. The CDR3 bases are TGTGCCAGCAGACGAACCAGGGGGGCTAATGAAAAACTGTTTTTT. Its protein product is CASRRTRGANEKLFF.

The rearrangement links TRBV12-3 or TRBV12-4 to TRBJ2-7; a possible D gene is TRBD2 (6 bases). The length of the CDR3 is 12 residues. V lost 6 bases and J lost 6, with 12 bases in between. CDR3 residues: CASRSGGVEQYF. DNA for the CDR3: TGTGCCAGCAGGAGCGGAGGGGTCGAGCAGTACTTC.